This T cell receptor (beta chain) emerged from a study of shared clonotypes between healthy human individuals. Findings and caveats of the study: An anticipated effect of sequencing depth on clonotype sharing among donors was recognized. The study found lower generation probabilities in non-shared clonotypes than in those shared by all four donors. Among several donors, roughly 5% of naive CD4 clonotypes were found in common.

Here immunoSEQ multiplex PCR was the method, and the copy in TCRdb shows in-frame clones only, minus some. The sample records hundreds of thousands of clones, 90% to 95% being singletons. CD45RO-negative CD8 cells positively selected for CCR7 made up the naive population, which excluded terminally differentiated effector memory CD45RA+ cells. A word on this clone: Its antigen is unidentified.

V was pared by 0 bases and J by 1 base, with 9 bases of the junction left unmatched. The CDR3 consists of 19 residues. CDR1 SGHRS and CDR2 YFSETQ come from the germline V gene. Sequencing was carried out using naive CD8+ T cells sorted from blood. The TCR sequence derives from a man aged 25 to 40 in good health. This chain connects TRBV5-1 to TRBJ2-6; 8 bases map to TRBD1. CDR3 coding DNA: TGCGCCAGCAGCTTGGGACAGGGGTCCGCGGGTTCTGGGGCCAACGTCCTGACTTTC. Translation: CASSLGQGSAGSGANVLTF. Using reference TRBV5-1 and TRBJ2-6 for the parts outside the CDR3, the full variable domain is KAGVTQTPRYLIKTRGQQVTLSCSPISGHRSVSWYQQTPGQGLQFLFEYFSETQRNKGNFPGRFSGRQFSNSRSEMNVSTLELGDSALYLCASSLGQGSAGSGANVLTFGAGSRLTVL.